In this sample, the clone carrying this TCR beta chain turned up a few times. Its antigen is unidentified. Every bit of the isolated RNA underwent reverse transcription, so sequencing read expressed TCRB transcripts. The repertoire was sequenced with immunoSEQ multiplex PCR; TCRdb's copy has only in-frame clones and lacks some. The sample lists 280,000 or so clones, about 15% occurring once. The record originates from a study of beta chain features in type 1 diabetes. Each donor gave one heparinised blood draw averaging about 116 mL. The CDR3 is made up of 13 amino acids. Germline CDR1 is GTSNPN and CDR2 is SVGIG (reference sequence). Between the trimmed V and J ends, which lost 3 bases and 8 bases, there was a span of 13 bases. General study results and limits: Sampled from patients, naive, central memory and Treg TCRB repertoires appeared more similar than those sampled from healthy donors. The study found moderately but significantly shorter TCRB CDR3s in all four CD4+ subsets of Type 1 diabetes patients. Insertions were fewer and deletions more numerous at VDJ junctions in type 1 diabetes patients.

Material: naive CD4+ T cells from blood. The J gene is TRBJ1-4, the V gene TRBV30; unclear D gene. The sequence came from a man between 18 and 29 years old with type 1 diabetes. The CDR3 sequence: CAWSAPQVEKLFF. The CDR3 DNA reads as TGTGCCTGGAGCGCTCCGCAGGTCGAAAAACTGTTTTTT.